A selection of T cell receptor beta chains follows, all from one sample in a study of blood T cell repertoires in COVID-19. The protocol was immunoSEQ multiplex PCR, while the TCRdb copy is restricted to in-frame clones and leaves out a portion. The table records about 320,000 clones, about 92% of them present only once. Sample: PBMCs or T cells enriched from blood (not recorded which). Receptor source: a man aged 55 to 69 who had recovered from COVID-19. Both conserved end residues are part of each CDR3. Fields, in order: clone size, D gene, J gene, V gene, CDR3 length, CDR3 protein, CDR3 DNA. D genes are given only for firm matches. For some rows the clone size is stated as once, few or many, or as a class when expanded; others skip it.

size: few; D: TRBD1; J: TRBJ1-2; V: TRBV24-1; length: 15; CDR3: CATSDTTGGSYGYTF; DNA: TGTGCCACCAGTGATACGACAGGGGGCTCCTATGGCTACACCTTC
size: -; D: -; J: TRBJ1-4; V: TRBV7-9; length: 12; CDR3: CASSPQGRKLFF; DNA: TGTGCCAGCAGCCCGCAGGGGCGTAAACTGTTTTTT
size: -; D: -; J: TRBJ2-3; V: TRBV5-1; length: 16; CDR3: CASSSAGTASTDTQYF; DNA: TGCGCCAGCAGCTCCGCGGGCACAGCTAGCACAGATACGCAGTATTTT
size: -; D: TRBD2; J: TRBJ2-7; V: TRBV4-1; length: 18; CDR3: CASSPGLAGGRAGSEQYF; DNA: TGCGCCAGCAGCCCCGGACTAGCGGGAGGGCGTGCTGGGTCCGAGCAGTACTTC
size: -; D: -; J: TRBJ1-1; V: TRBV4-2; length: 16; CDR3: CASSLGGGDRDTEAFF; DNA: TGTGCCAGCAGCCTCGGAGGGGGGGATAGGGACACTGAAGCTTTCTTT
size: -; D: -; J: TRBJ2-7; V: TRBV10-1; length: 15; CDR3: CASSEQVNPSGEQYF; DNA: TGCGCCAGCAGTGAGCAGGTTAACCCCTCTGGGGAGCAGTACTTC
size: -; D: -; J: TRBJ1-5; V: TRBV6-5; length: 14; CDR3: CASSSGQGHQPQHF; DNA: TGTGCCAGCAGTTCTGGGCAGGGGCATCAGCCCCAGCATTTT
size: once; D: -; J: TRBJ1-1; V: TRBV7-2; length: 13; CDR3: CASSRGQNTEAFF; DNA: TGTGCCAGCAGCCGTGGACAGAACACTGAAGCTTTCTTT
size: -; D: TRBD1; J: TRBJ2-3; V: TRBV7-8; length: 16; CDR3: CASSSVRDRDTDTQYF; DNA: TGTGCCAGCAGCTCGGTTCGGGACAGGGACACAGATACGCAGTATTTT
size: few; D: TRBD1; J: TRBJ2-7; V: TRBV18; length: 17; CDR3: CASSPKLLTGGSYEQYF; DNA: TGTGCCAGCTCACCTAAGCTTTTGACAGGGGGTTCCTACGAGCAGTACTTC
size: -; D: TRBD1; J: TRBJ2-3; V: TRBV6-2/TRBV6-3; length: 17; CDR3: CASSYLGTGSAVDTQYF; DNA: TGTGCCAGCAGTTACCTGGGGACAGGGAGTGCGGTGGATACGCAGTATTTT
size: -; D: -; J: TRBJ1-3; V: TRBV5-1; length: 14; CDR3: CASSLAGNGNTIYF; DNA: TGCGCCAGCAGCTTGGCAGGGAACGGAAACACCATATATTTT
size: -; D: TRBD1; J: TRBJ2-7; V: TRBV27; length: 17; CDR3: CASSSGTGGFGSYEQYF; DNA: TGTGCCAGCAGCTCCGGGACAGGGGGCTTTGGATCCTACGAGCAGTACTTC
size: -; D: -; J: TRBJ1-2; V: TRBV4-1; length: 15; CDR3: CASSQDSPTGNGYTF; DNA: TGCGCCAGCAGCCAAGATAGCCCTACCGGGAATGGCTACACCTTC
size: once; D: -; J: TRBJ1-1; V: TRBV9; length: 14; CDR3: CASTPRIQGVEAFF; DNA: TGTGCCAGCACCCCCCGAATACAGGGAGTTGAAGCTTTCTTT
size: -; D: -; J: TRBJ2-4; V: TRBV11-2; length: 14; CDR3: CASSLDLARGIQYF; DNA: TGTGCCAGCAGCTTAGATCTTGCAAGGGGCATTCAGTACTTC
size: -; D: -; J: TRBJ1-1; V: TRBV29-1; length: 12; CDR3: CSVDTGNTEAFF; DNA: TGCAGCGTTGACACAGGGAACACTGAAGCTTTCTTT
size: once; D: -; J: TRBJ1-2; V: TRBV12-3/TRBV12-4; length: 11; CDR3: CASQGVYGYTF; DNA: TGTGCCAGCCAGGGTGTCTATGGCTACACCTTC
size: -; D: -; J: TRBJ2-1; V: TRBV9; length: 15; CDR3: CASSVGSSRGNEQFF; DNA: TGTGCCAGCAGCGTAGGGTCTAGCAGGGGTAATGAGCAGTTCTTC
size: -; D: -; J: TRBJ1-5; V: TRBV3-1/TRBV3-2; length: 13; CDR3: CASSQSLNQPQHF; DNA: TGTGCCAGCAGCCAGTCCCTCAATCAGCCCCAGCATTTT
size: -; D: -; J: TRBJ2-1; V: TRBV18; length: 14; CDR3: CASSPYQGGNEQFF; DNA: TGTGCCAGCTCACCATACCAGGGAGGCAATGAGCAGTTCTTC
size: -; D: TRBD1; J: TRBJ1-1; V: TRBV6-5; length: 14; CDR3: CASKPGQTNTEAFF; DNA: TGTGCCAGCAAGCCGGGACAGACGAACACTGAAGCTTTCTTT
size: -; D: TRBD2; J: TRBJ2-7; V: TRBV6-2/TRBV6-3; length: 16; CDR3: CASSYRGLAATYEQYF; DNA: TGTGCCAGCAGTTACCGGGGACTAGCGGCTACCTACGAGCAGTACTTC
size: once; D: TRBD2; J: TRBJ2-3; V: TRBV10-3; length: 19; CDR3: CAISGGTVLAAPFTDTQYF; DNA: TGTGCCATCAGTGGGGGGACCGTACTAGCGGCCCCATTTACAGATACGCAGTATTTT
size: -; D: -; J: TRBJ2-7; V: TRBV7-2; length: 14; CDR3: CASSDRRASYEQYF; DNA: TGTGCCAGCTCGGACAGAAGGGCGTCCTACGAGCAGTACTTC
size: -; D: -; J: TRBJ1-1; V: TRBV20-1; length: 16; CDR3: CSASNPEKAVNTEAFF; DNA: TGCAGTGCTAGTAATCCCGAAAAAGCGGTGAACACTGAAGCTTTCTTT
size: -; D: -; J: TRBJ2-7; V: TRBV10-3; length: 13; CDR3: CAISEATYHEQYF; DNA: TGTGCCATCAGTGAAGCTACTTACCACGAGCAGTACTTC
size: once; D: -; J: TRBJ1-2; V: TRBV5-1; length: 15; CDR3: CASSPRVGGNYGYTF; DNA: TGCGCCAGCAGCCCTAGGGTTGGGGGCAACTATGGCTACACCTTC
size: -; D: TRBD1; J: TRBJ1-2; V: TRBV7-3; length: 13; CDR3: CASSLGQGDGYTF; DNA: TGTGCCAGCAGCTTGGGACAGGGTGATGGCTACACCTTC
size: -; D: -; J: TRBJ1-4; V: TRBV12-5; length: 14; CDR3: CASGLAATNEKLFF; DNA: TGTGCTAGTGGTTTGGCGGCAACTAATGAAAAACTGTTTTTT
size: -; D: TRBD2; J: TRBJ2-5; V: TRBV6-6; length: 16; CDR3: CASRDLAGGPQETQYF; DNA: TGTGCCAGCAGGGATCTAGCGGGAGGACCACAAGAGACCCAGTACTTC
size: -; D: TRBD1; J: TRBJ1-1; V: TRBV7-8; length: 13; CDR3: CASSTTGAAEAFF; DNA: TGTGCCAGCAGCACGACAGGGGCCGCTGAAGCTTTCTTT
size: -; D: -; J: TRBJ2-1; V: TRBV24-1; length: 18; CDR3: CATSDARRGSGAYNEQFF; DNA: TGTGCCACCAGTGATGCTCGCCGCGGTAGCGGAGCCTACAATGAGCAGTTCTTC
size: -; D: -; J: TRBJ2-1; V: TRBV10-1; length: 14; CDR3: CASSPTSAHNEQFF; DNA: TGCGCCAGCTCCCCCACTAGTGCCCACAATGAGCAGTTCTTC
size: -; D: -; J: TRBJ2-5; V: TRBV10-2; length: 13; CDR3: CASSEDRRVTQYF; DNA: TGCGCCAGCAGTGAGGATAGGAGGGTAACCCAGTACTTC
size: once; D: TRBD1; J: TRBJ1-1; V: TRBV4-1; length: 14; CDR3: CASKGTGTGTEAFF; DNA: TGCGCCAGTAAAGGGACAGGGACGGGCACTGAAGCTTTCTTT
size: -; D: TRBD2; J: TRBJ2-3; V: TRBV5-4; length: 16; CDR3: CASSSGLASRTDTQYF; DNA: TGTGCCAGCAGCTCCGGACTAGCGTCCCGCACAGATACGCAGTATTTT
size: -; D: -; J: TRBJ2-5; V: TRBV5-1; length: 14; CDR3: CASSLEGGQETQYF; DNA: TGCGCCAGCAGCTTGGAGGGGGGGCAAGAGACCCAGTACTTC
size: -; D: TRBD1; J: TRBJ1-5; V: TRBV5-8; length: 14; CDR3: CASSPRTGTQPQHF; DNA: TGTGCCAGCAGCCCGAGGACAGGGACTCAGCCCCAGCATTTT
size: -; D: TRBD1; J: TRBJ1-5; V: TRBV5-1; length: 16; CDR3: CASSGWDSPPYQPQHF; DNA: TGCGCCAGCAGCGGGTGGGACAGCCCACCTTATCAGCCCCAGCATTTT
size: -; D: -; J: TRBJ1-1; V: TRBV5-1; length: 15; CDR3: CASSALDARRTEAFF; DNA: TGCGCCAGCAGCGCGTTAGACGCAAGGAGGACTGAAGCTTTCTTT
size: -; D: TRBD1; J: TRBJ2-7; V: TRBV18; length: 14; CDR3: CASSPPGQFYEQYF; DNA: TGTGCCAGCTCGCCTCCGGGACAGTTCTACGAGCAGTACTTC
size: -; D: TRBD2; J: TRBJ2-1; V: TRBV9; length: 18; CDR3: CASSVEDARGAFRNEQFF; DNA: TGTGCCAGCAGCGTAGAGGACGCGCGGGGGGCTTTTCGTAATGAGCAGTTCTTC
size: -; D: -; J: TRBJ2-2; V: TRBV11-2; length: 13; CDR3: CASSPQGFGELFF; DNA: TGTGCCAGCAGCCCGCAGGGGTTCGGGGAGCTGTTTTTT
size: -; D: TRBD1; J: TRBJ1-3; V: TRBV7-3; length: 15; CDR3: CASSFDRGSGNTIYF; DNA: TGTGCCAGCAGCTTCGACAGGGGCTCTGGAAACACCATATATTTT
size: -; D: -; J: TRBJ1-1; V: TRBV27; length: 13; CDR3: CASRTWRNTEAFF; DNA: TGTGCCAGCAGGACTTGGCGGAACACTGAAGCTTTCTTT
size: -; D: -; J: TRBJ1-2; V: TRBV6-5; length: 15; CDR3: CASSYSSRSVGGYTF; DNA: TGTGCCAGCAGTTACTCTTCCAGGTCCGTTGGAGGCTACACCTTC
size: -; D: TRBD1; J: TRBJ1-4; V: TRBV7-8; length: 16; CDR3: CASSLEVGRGDEKLFF; DNA: TGTGCCAGCAGCTTAGAAGTCGGCAGGGGGGACGAAAAACTGTTTTTT
size: -; D: -; J: TRBJ1-5; V: TRBV11-2; length: 15; CDR3: CASSLSRYSNQPQHF; DNA: TGTGCCAGCAGCTTATCCCGGTATAGCAATCAGCCCCAGCATTTT
size: -; D: TRBD1; J: TRBJ2-1; V: TRBV7-8; length: 16; CDR3: CASSYFPGQGYNEQFF; DNA: TGTGCCAGCAGCTACTTTCCGGGACAGGGTTACAATGAGCAGTTCTTC
size: few; D: TRBD2; J: TRBJ2-7; V: TRBV30; length: 16; CDR3: CAWTSGEQSYSYEQYF; DNA: TGTGCCTGGACTAGCGGGGAGCAGTCCTACTCCTACGAGCAGTACTTC
size: -; D: TRBD1; J: TRBJ1-1; V: TRBV29-1; length: 13; CDR3: CSVASRDRSEAFF; DNA: TGCAGCGTGGCGTCCCGGGACAGGTCTGAAGCTTTCTTT
size: -; D: -; J: TRBJ1-2; V: TRBV6-5; length: 13; CDR3: CASSTGVRYGYTF; DNA: TGTGCCAGCAGTACGGGAGTGAGATATGGCTACACCTTC
size: -; D: TRBD2; J: TRBJ2-7; V: TRBV14; length: 22; CDR3: CASSHGGLAGGISPWQTYEQYF; DNA: TGTGCCAGCAGCCATGGAGGACTAGCGGGAGGGATCTCCCCTTGGCAAACCTACGAGCAGTACTTC
size: -; D: -; J: TRBJ1-4; V: TRBV7-8; length: 17; CDR3: CASNWRVRGPTNEKLFF; DNA: TGTGCCAGCAACTGGAGAGTCAGGGGACCAACTAATGAAAAACTGTTTTTT
size: -; D: -; J: TRBJ1-6; V: TRBV2; length: 13; CDR3: CASSPGYNSPLHF; DNA: TGTGCCAGCAGTCCAGGATATAATTCACCCCTCCACTTT
size: -; D: -; J: TRBJ2-5; V: TRBV11-1; length: 12; CDR3: CASSLSAAAQYF; DNA: TGTGCCAGCAGCCTCAGTGCGGCGGCCCAGTACTTC
size: -; D: TRBD1; J: TRBJ1-2; V: TRBV7-9; length: 15; CDR3: CASSSGTGSNYGYTF; DNA: TGTGCCAGCAGCTCAGGGACAGGCTCTAACTATGGCTACACCTTC
size: -; D: -; J: TRBJ2-2; V: TRBV9; length: 16; CDR3: CASSVVPRSNTGELFF; DNA: TGTGCCAGCAGCGTAGTCCCCAGGTCAAACACCGGGGAGCTGTTTTTT
size: -; D: TRBD1; J: TRBJ1-2; V: TRBV6-5; length: 13; CDR3: CASSSPGGLGYTF; DNA: TGTGCCAGCAGTTCACCAGGGGGCCTAGGCTACACCTTC